The clone carrying this TCR beta chain was picked up one time. Sequencing used immunoSEQ multiplex PCR; TCRdb keeps in-frame clones, though not all of them. Here the sample spans 2,500,000 or so clones, around 92% being singletons. The sample comes from a study of shared clonotypes between healthy human individuals. The CDR3 covers 13 residues. Per germline, CDR1 SEHNR and CDR2 FQNEAQ (reference sequence). Between the trimmed V and J ends, which lost 5 bases and 4 bases, there was a span of 12 bases. Specimen: naive CD4+ T cells from PBMCs. Subset given: CD45RA+ positively selected. The source of this sequence is a young man in good health. Some clones in this sample may be carry-over from other donors' samples. The rearrangement uses TRBV7-9 and TRBJ2-7; maybe TRBD1 (6 bases). As DNA, the CDR3 is TGTGCCAGCAGCCGCCCGCAGGGGTACGAGCAGTACTTC. Translation gives CASSRPQGYEQYF.